A selection of T cell receptor beta chains follows, all from one sample in a study of T cell responses to AZD1222 COVID-19 vaccine. Sequenced by immunoSEQ multiplex PCR; TCRdb stores in-frame clones only, minus some. Of some 63,000 clones in the sample, 80% to 90% were seen once. The sample here was peripheral blood, taken 28 days after the second AZD1222 dose. Receptors were obtained from an adult who received the AZD1222 COVID-19 vaccine. Both conserved end residues are part of each CDR3. Each record gives: J gene, clone size, D gene, V gene, CDR3 DNA, CDR3 protein. D genes are given only for firm matches. The listing skips clone size in some rows; elsewhere it reads once, few, many or a size class.

J gene: TRBJ1-5; clone size: -; D gene: -; V gene: TRBV2; CDR3 DNA: TGTGCCAGCAGTGAATTAGCCCTCAGGGGAAATCAGCCCCAGCATTTT; CDR3 protein: CASSELALRGNQPQHF
J gene: TRBJ1-4; clone size: -; D gene: -; V gene: TRBV27; CDR3 DNA: TGTGCCAGCAGGGATGCAACTAATGAAAAACTGTTTTTT; CDR3 protein: CASRDATNEKLFF
J gene: TRBJ1-4; clone size: -; D gene: -; V gene: TRBV30; CDR3 DNA: TGTGCCTGGAGTGCGGGGCATGAAAAACTGTTTTTT; CDR3 protein: CAWSAGHEKLFF
J gene: TRBJ2-1; clone size: once; D gene: -; V gene: TRBV20-1; CDR3 DNA: TGCAGTGCTAGGCCCCTCGGGGAGCAGTTCTTC; CDR3 protein: CSARPLGEQFF
J gene: TRBJ2-3; clone size: -; D gene: -; V gene: TRBV11-1; CDR3 DNA: TGTGCCAGCAGCCTGCGACAGTCCTCAGATACGCAGTATTTT; CDR3 protein: CASSLRQSSDTQYF
J gene: TRBJ2-2; clone size: -; D gene: -; V gene: TRBV19; CDR3 DNA: TGTGCCAGTAGTACCCAAGCCCGAACCGGGGAGCTGTTTTTT; CDR3 protein: CASSTQARTGELFF
J gene: TRBJ1-3; clone size: -; D gene: -; V gene: TRBV7-6; CDR3 DNA: TGTGCCAGCAGCTTAGCGGTAGGGGGGCAGGGGAGCTCTGGAAACACCATATATTTT; CDR3 protein: CASSLAVGGQGSSGNTIYF
J gene: TRBJ1-1; clone size: -; D gene: TRBD1; V gene: TRBV5-1; CDR3 DNA: TGCGCCAGCAGTCGACAGGGTGGGGACACTGAAGCTTTCTTT; CDR3 protein: CASSRQGGDTEAFF
J gene: TRBJ2-3; clone size: -; D gene: TRBD1; V gene: TRBV19; CDR3 DNA: TGTGCCACACTACAGGGGCCACACACAGATACGCAGTATTTT; CDR3 protein: CATLQGPHTDTQYF
J gene: TRBJ2-7; clone size: -; D gene: TRBD2; V gene: TRBV10-3; CDR3 DNA: TGTGCCATCAGTGATCCCCCTAGCGGCTACGAGCAGTACTTC; CDR3 protein: CAISDPPSGYEQYF
J gene: TRBJ1-6; clone size: -; D gene: -; V gene: TRBV27; CDR3 DNA: TGTGCCACCACTGACAGGAGCTCCTATAATTCACCCCTCCACTTT; CDR3 protein: CATTDRSSYNSPLHF
J gene: TRBJ2-1; clone size: -; D gene: TRBD1; V gene: TRBV27; CDR3 DNA: TGTGCCAGCACGGCTTTCGGGACAGGGTTCCGCAATGAGCAGTTCTTC; CDR3 protein: CASTAFGTGFRNEQFF
J gene: TRBJ2-5; clone size: -; D gene: TRBD2; V gene: TRBV6-5; CDR3 DNA: TGTGCCAGTAAACTAGCGGGGGGAACTCAAGAGACCCAGTACTTC; CDR3 protein: CASKLAGGTQETQYF
J gene: TRBJ2-3; clone size: -; D gene: TRBD2; V gene: TRBV5-1; CDR3 DNA: TGCGCCAGCAGCTTGGAGGTAGCGGGGGGCCTAGCTAGCACAGATACGCAGTATTTT; CDR3 protein: CASSLEVAGGLASTDTQYF
J gene: TRBJ2-5; clone size: -; D gene: -; V gene: TRBV7-9; CDR3 DNA: TGTGCCAGCAGCCCGACTGCCGCGACCCAGTACTTC; CDR3 protein: CASSPTAATQYF